These 26 T cell receptor beta chains share one sample of origin, sequenced in a study of response to subunit inactivated influenza vaccine. TCRdb processed the RT-PCR reads anew with MiXCR; each CDR3 protein has one entry. In the table there are hundreds of thousands of distinct CDR3 sequences, 7.6% of which are singletons. The material was PBMCs from blood, obtained around 2 years after vaccination. These receptors were obtained from a man between 50 and 69 years old who received an inactivated influenza vaccine.

This clonotype was picked up a small number of times. The rearrangement uses TRBV28 and TRBJ2-5, with TRBD2 matching over 8 bases. This CDR3 has 13 amino acids. The V gene end was trimmed by 5 bases and the J gene end by 5 bases; junction bases not matched to a gene: 4. CDR1 is MDHEN and CDR2 is SYDVKM in the germline V gene. CDR3 in amino acids: CASSRTSRETQYF. As DNA, the CDR3 is TGTGCCAGCAGTCGGACTAGCAGGGAGACCCAGTACTTC.

The table lists this clonotype with a few counts. V usage is TRBV30 and J usage is TRBJ1-2; D is unclear. This CDR3 contains 15 residues. Germline values: CDR1 GTSNPN, CDR2 SVGIG (reference sequence). The germline V and J ends were trimmed by 2 bases and 0 bases, with 13 bases remaining between them. The CDR3 DNA reads as TGTGCCTGGAGTTTGGCTGGAGGAACTAACTATGGCTACACCTTC. It encodes CAWSLAGGTNYGYTF.

This clonotype occurred many times. This sequence joins TRBV28 and TRBJ1-1; D remains ambiguous. CDR3 length equals 14 residues. The germline V gene encodes CDR1 MDHEN and CDR2 SYDVKM. V dropped 0 bases and J dropped 2 bases, with 7 bases sitting between them. In DNA, the CDR3 is TGTGCCAGCAGTTTATGGCCGGCAAACACTGAAGCTTTCTTT. It is translated as CASSLWPANTEAFF.

This clonotype occurred a few times. An end of the junction does not agree with germline; a read error may underlie this. The chain links TRBV20-1 to TRBJ2-1; 14 nucleotides agree with TRBD2. Germline V gives CDR1 DFQATT, CDR2 SNEGSKA (reference sequence). This CDR3 region has 15 residues. The chain's CDR3 is CSASRVGLAGGPRIF. In nucleotides, the CDR3 is TGCAGTGCTAGTCGGGTAGGACTAGCGGGGGGCCCTCGTATCTTC.

In its sample, this clonotype was seen a few times. The rearrangement uses TRBV29-1 and TRBJ2-5; D is possibly TRBD1 (5 bases). CDR1 SQVTM and CDR2 ANQGSEA come from the germline V gene. Between the trimmed V and J ends, which lost 4 bases and 4 bases, there was a span of 13 bases. The CDR3 has 13 amino acids. The CDR3 sequence is CSVGDSRIETQYF. CDR3 sequence (DNA): TGCAGCGTTGGCGACAGCAGAATAGAGACCCAGTACTTC. The full variable domain, with the rest looked up from reference TRBV29-1 and TRBJ2-5, is SAVISQKPSRDICQRGTSLTIQCQVDSQVTMMFWYRQQPGQSLTLIATANQGSEATYESGFVIDKFPISRPNLTFSTLTVSNMSPEDSSIYLCSVGDSRIETQYFGPGTRLLVL.

This clonotype came up a few times. J is TRBJ1-5 and V is TRBV20-1; D is uncertain. The CDR3 spans 16 residues. From germline, CDR1 is DFQATT and CDR2 SNEGSKA (reference sequence). Trimming cost V 0 bases and J 3 bases, with 15 bases left between them. CDR3 DNA: TGCAGTGCTAGAGATAGTAACGGGAGAGCCAATCAGCCCCAGCATTTT. Encoded protein: CSARDSNGRANQPQHF.

This clonotype was counted many times. The V and J genes are TRBV20-1 and TRBJ1-2, with D hard to call. V gave up 6 bases and J gave up 1 base, with 15 bases separating them. The CDR3 length is 14 residues. In germline, CDR1 is DFQATT, CDR2 SNEGSKA (reference sequence). The CDR3 DNA reads TGCAGTGCCCCCGCACGGAGAAATAACTATGGCTACACCTTC. Protein sequence: CSAPARRNNYGYTF.

The CDR3 DNA is TGTGCCAGCAGCCAGATACAGGGGTACGGAAACACCATATATTTT. Its translation: CASSQIQGYGNTIYF. The chain links TRBV3-1 to TRBJ1-3, with 7 bases matching TRBD1. The CDR3 totals 15 residues. J gave up 4 bases and V 3 bases, and 6 bases lay outside the gene matches. Germline CDR1 is LGHDT and CDR2 is YNNKEL (reference sequence).

This clonotype was found many times. The CDR3 DNA sequence: TGTGCCAGCAATACTCCACCTAGGGACGGGAGAAGCTACACCTTC. Protein: CASNTPPRDGRSYTF. J is TRBJ1-2 and V is TRBV2, with D tentatively TRBD1 (5 bases). This CDR3 is 15 amino acids long. Germline CDR1 is SNHLY and CDR2 is FYNNEI. V lost 7 bases, J lost 9 bases, and 24 bases lay in between. The full variable domain, in which reference TRBV2 and TRBJ1-2 provide the parts outside the CDR3, is EPEVTQTPSHQVTQMGQEVILRCVPISNHLYFYWYRQILGQKVEFLVSFYNNEISEKSEIFDDQFSVERPDGSNFTLKIRSTKLEDSAMYFCASNTPPRDGRSYTFGSGTRLTVV.

There are many counts of this clonotype. The V and J genes are TRBV28 and TRBJ2-3; D perhaps matches TRBD2 (5 bases). Per the germline V gene, CDR1 is MDHEN and CDR2 is SYDVKM. The CDR3 runs to 15 residues. V shed 6 bases and J shed 2 bases, with 15 bases lying between them. The CDR3 DNA is TGTGCCAGCAGCCCCCGGTGGGAGTACACAGATACGCAGTATTTT. Protein sequence: CASSPRWEYTDTQYF. The entire variable domain, with the rest obtained from reference TRBV28 and TRBJ2-3, is as follows: DVKVTQSSRYLVKRTGEKVFLECVQDMDHENMFWYRQDPGLGLRLIYFSYDVKMKEKGDIPEGYSVSREKKERFSLILESASTNQTSMYLCASSPRWEYTDTQYFGPGTRLTVL.

V gene TRBV20-1 combines with J gene TRBJ2-2; D not resolved. V was clipped by 2 bases and J by 0 bases, with 7 bases between them. CDR3 length: 14 amino acids. From germline, CDR1 is DFQATT and CDR2 SNEGSKA (reference sequence). The CDR3 nucleotides read TGCAGTGCTAGAACACCCGCGAACACCGGGGAGCTGTTTTTT. Its protein product is CSARTPANTGELFF.

This chain uses TRBV20-1 with TRBJ2-1; 8 nucleotides line up with TRBD2. The CDR3 consists of 15 residues. V lost 3 bases to trimming and J lost 5 bases; unmatched junction nucleotides: 9. Germline values: CDR1 DFQATT, CDR2 SNEGSKA (reference sequence). The CDR3 region is CSASSDLSGNNEQFF. CDR3 DNA sequence: TGCAGTGCTAGCTCGGATCTTAGCGGGAACAATGAGCAGTTCTTC.

This clonotype was detected only a few times. V and J are TRBV20-1 and TRBJ1-5; D is uncertain. The length of the CDR3 is 15 residues. V lost 0 bases, J lost 0 bases, and 9 bases lay in between. Germline CDR1 and CDR2: DFQATT and SNEGSKA (reference sequence). In nucleotides, the CDR3 is TGCAGTGCTAGAGATCCTGTATTTAGCAATCAGCCCCAGCATTTT. It is translated as CSARDPVFSNQPQHF.

In this sample, this clonotype turned up a few times. The CDR3: CSVGALSINSYGYTF. CDR3 nucleotide sequence: TGCAGCGTTGGGGCCCTCTCAATTAACAGTTATGGCTACACCTTC. The rearrangement links TRBV29-1 to TRBJ1-2; D is unresolved. This CDR3 has 15 residues. Germline values: CDR1 SQVTM, CDR2 ANQGSEA. The V end was cut by 4 bases, the J end by 5 bases, with 20 bases between.

This clonotype has at least ten counts. CDR3 protein: CSGYVGTGELFF. In nucleotides, the CDR3 is TGCAGTGGATATGTGGGCACCGGGGAGCTGTTTTTT. The J gene is TRBJ2-2, the V gene TRBV20-1; D is uncertain. V was trimmed by 7 bases and J by 4 bases, leaving 10 bases between them. The CDR3 covers 12 residues. Per the germline V gene, CDR1 is DFQATT and CDR2 is SNEGSKA (reference sequence).

Only a few counts were recorded for this clonotype. This sequence joins TRBV5-1 and TRBJ2-7; 12 positions match TRBD2. Germline CDR1 reads SGHRS; CDR2 reads YFSETQ. The CDR3 sequence is 13 residues long. Trimming took 8 bases from V and 3 from J; bases not matched to a gene: 3. The CDR3 region has the DNA TGCGCCAGTAGGACTAGCGGGGACTACGAGCAGTACTTC. This translates into CASRTSGDYEQYF.

The chain recombines TRBV20-1 with TRBJ2-1; D not certain. Per germline, CDR1 DFQATT and CDR2 SNEGSKA (reference sequence). This CDR3 has 12 amino acids. CDR3: CGPISSYNEQFF. The CDR3 bases are TGCGGGCCGATCAGCTCCTACAATGAGCAGTTCTTC.

This clonotype was counted only a few times. V and J are TRBV28 and TRBJ2-4, with D possibly matching TRBD2 (5 bases). The length of the CDR3 is 16 residues. Germline CDR1 MDHEN, CDR2 SYDVKM. Trimming took off 7 bases at V and 0 bases at J, with 16 bases between the two ends. CDR3 in amino acids: CASNDLSVVAKNIQYF. CDR3 nucleotide sequence: TGTGCCAGCAACGACCTTAGCGTTGTAGCCAAAAACATTCAGTACTTC.

The rearrangement links TRBV5-1 to TRBJ2-7; 11 bases are shared with TRBD2. The germline V gene has CDR1 SGHRS and CDR2 YFSETQ. The V gene end was trimmed by 2 bases and the J gene end by 2 bases; junction bases not matched to a gene: 6. The CDR3 extends over 16 amino acids. CDR3 region: CASSLTLAGGAYEQYF. The CDR3 nucleotides read TGCGCCAGCAGCTTAACCCTAGCGGGAGGAGCCTACGAGCAGTACTTC.

This clonotype has a handful of counts. This sequence joins TRBV5-1 and TRBJ1-1; 7 nucleotides align to TRBD1. This CDR3 spans 14 amino acids. Germline lookup yields CDR1 SGHRS and CDR2 YFSETQ. With 1 base clipped from V and 6 bases from J, the junction kept 6 bases outside the gene matches. CDR3: CASSLRTGEAEAFF. CDR3 sequence (DNA): TGCGCCAGCAGCTTGCGAACAGGGGAAGCTGAAGCTTTCTTT.

This clonotype was detected many times. The J gene is TRBJ1-1, the V gene TRBV11-1; D not certain. Between the trimmed V and J ends, which lost 2 bases and 2 bases, there was a span of 9 bases. Germline CDR1 reads SGHAT; CDR2 reads FQDESV (reference sequence). The CDR3 spans 14 residues. CDR3 in amino acids: CASSLSAPNTEAFF. DNA for the CDR3: TGTGCCAGCAGCTTATCGGCCCCCAACACTGAAGCTTTCTTT.

With regard to this clonotype: A much bigger clone sits one base away, suggesting this may be a read error. CDR3 region: CASSFGETSQHF. The CDR3, as DNA: TGTGCCAGCAGTTTCGGAGAAACGTCCCAGCATTTT. The J gene is TRBJ1-5, the V gene TRBV28; D is undetermined. V was trimmed by 3 bases and J by 11 bases, leaving 11 bases between them. The CDR3 is made up of 12 amino acids. The germline V gene has CDR1 MDHEN and CDR2 SYDVKM.

This clonotype appeared many times. CDR3 sequence (DNA): TGTGCCAGCAGCTTCGGGGGAGGGGATCAGCCCCAGCATTTT. It translates to CASSFGGGDQPQHF. V usage is TRBV7-8 and J usage is TRBJ1-5, with D perhaps matching TRBD1 (5 bases). The CDR3 loop spans 14 amino acids. Looked up from germline, CDR1 is SGHVS and CDR2 is FQNEAQ. Trimming pared 3 bases from V and 5 bases from J, leaving 11 bases between.

The rearrangement links TRBV6-2 or TRBV6-3 to TRBJ2-1; TRBD1 might be the D (5 bases). The V and J ends lost 4 bases and 0 bases respectively, with 16 bases between them. The length of the CDR3 is 17 residues. The germline gives CDR1 MNHEY, CDR2 SVGEGT. The CDR3 DNA sequence: TGTGCCAGCAGTTCGCCGACAGACCGGAGCTCCTACAATGAGCAGTTCTTC. Translated: CASSSPTDRSSYNEQFF.

The chain carries TRBV5-6 and TRBJ1-3; maybe TRBD1 (5 bases). V lost 4 bases to trimming and J lost 8 bases, with 13 bases between them. The CDR3 is 13 residues long. Per the germline V gene, CDR1 is SGHDT and CDR2 is YYEEEE. CDR3 nucleotide sequence: TGTGCCAGCAGCACCGCAGGGATTGACACCATATATTTT. Amino acid sequence: CASSTAGIDTIYF.

The chain joins TRBV6-5 to TRBJ2-1; TRBD1 aligns across 7 bases. The CDR3 covers 16 residues. The germline CDR1 and CDR2 sequences are MNHEY and SVGAGI. Trimming removed 0 bases from V and 2 bases from J; junction bases left unmatched: 4. CDR3 bases: TGTGCCAGCAGTTACTCGTTGACAGGGCCCTACAATGAGCAGTTCTTC. It translates to CASSYSLTGPYNEQFF.